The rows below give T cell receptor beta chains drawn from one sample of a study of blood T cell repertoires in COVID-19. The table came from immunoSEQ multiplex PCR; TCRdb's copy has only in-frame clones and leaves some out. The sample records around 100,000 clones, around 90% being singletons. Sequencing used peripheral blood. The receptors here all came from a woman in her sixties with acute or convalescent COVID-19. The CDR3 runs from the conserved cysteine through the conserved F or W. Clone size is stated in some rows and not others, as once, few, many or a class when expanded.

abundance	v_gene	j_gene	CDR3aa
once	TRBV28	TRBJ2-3	CASSYIAYENTDTQYF
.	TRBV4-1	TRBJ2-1	CASSQDLGSGRASYNEQFF
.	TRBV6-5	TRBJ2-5	CASSPGITETQYF
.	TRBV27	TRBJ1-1	CASSFRERSTEAFF
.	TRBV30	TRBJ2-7	CAWKGGRDYEQYF
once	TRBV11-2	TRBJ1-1	CASSRNSGQGWTEAFF
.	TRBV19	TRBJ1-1	CASSMRVLAGTEAFF
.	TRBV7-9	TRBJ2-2	CASSFLSGGGTGELFF
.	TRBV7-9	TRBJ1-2	CASSPPGGSFYGYTF
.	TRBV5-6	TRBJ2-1	CASSLAGTYNEQFF
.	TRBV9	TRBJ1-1	CASSAANTAEAFF
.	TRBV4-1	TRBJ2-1	CASSQDDSGDYNEQFF
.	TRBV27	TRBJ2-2	CASSPKGRPYTGELFF
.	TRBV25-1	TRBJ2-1	CASSRSYNEQFF